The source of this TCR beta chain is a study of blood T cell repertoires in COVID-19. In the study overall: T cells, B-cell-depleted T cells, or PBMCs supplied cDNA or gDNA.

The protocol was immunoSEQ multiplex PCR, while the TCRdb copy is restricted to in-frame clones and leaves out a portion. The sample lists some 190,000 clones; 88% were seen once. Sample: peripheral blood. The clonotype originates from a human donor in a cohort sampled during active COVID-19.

CDR3 nucleotide sequence: TGCGCCAGCAGCTCGATAACCGGACTAGGCCGTAGCACAGATACGCAGTATTTT. Its protein is CASSSITGLGRSTDTQYF. The rearrangement links TRBV5-1 to TRBJ2-3; 7 bases agree with TRBD2. CDR3 length equals 18 residues. Trimming removed 3 bases from V and 0 bases from J; junction bases left unmatched: 13. Germline lookup yields CDR1 SGHRS and CDR2 YFSETQ. The full variable domain, completed using reference TRBV5-1 and TRBJ2-3, is KAGVTQTPRYLIKTRGQQVTLSCSPISGHRSVSWYQQTPGQGLQFLFEYFSETQRNKGNFPGRFSGRQFSNSRSEMNVSTLELGDSALYLCASSSITGLGRSTDTQYFGPGTRLTVL.